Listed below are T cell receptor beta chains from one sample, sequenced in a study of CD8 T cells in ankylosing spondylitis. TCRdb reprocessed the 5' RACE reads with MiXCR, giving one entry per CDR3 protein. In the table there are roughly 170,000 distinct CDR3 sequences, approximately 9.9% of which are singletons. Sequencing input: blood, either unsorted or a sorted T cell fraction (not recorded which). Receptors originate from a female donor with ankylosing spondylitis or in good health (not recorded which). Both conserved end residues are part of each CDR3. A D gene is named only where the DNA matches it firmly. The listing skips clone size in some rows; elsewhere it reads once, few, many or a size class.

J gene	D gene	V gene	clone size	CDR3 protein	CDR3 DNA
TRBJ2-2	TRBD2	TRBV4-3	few	CASSQGSVAGLANTGELFF	TGCGCCAGCAGCCAAGGTTCCGTAGCGGGATTAGCGAACACCGGGGAGCTGTTTTTT
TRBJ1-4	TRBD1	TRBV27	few	CASSPGRTGGRGNEKLFF	TGTGCCAGCAGTCCAGGGCGGACAGGGGGTAGGGGTAATGAAAAACTGTTTTTT
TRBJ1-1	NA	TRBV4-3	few	CASSQVGQGVMNTEAFF	TGCGCCAGCAGCCAAGTCGGGCAGGGAGTAATGAACACTGAAGCTTTCTTT
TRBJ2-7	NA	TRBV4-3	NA	CWRRDTGREQYF	TGCTGGCGCAGAGATACAGGGCGCGAGCAGTACTTC
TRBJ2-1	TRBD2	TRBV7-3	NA	CASSLIRLAGVSYNEQFF	TGTGCCAGCAGCTTAATCAGACTAGCGGGAGTAAGCTACAATGAGCAGTTCTTC
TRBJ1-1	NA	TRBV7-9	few	CASSLIGTEAFF	TGTGCCAGCAGCTTAATAGGCACTGAAGCTTTCTTT
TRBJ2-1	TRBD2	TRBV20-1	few	CSARGDYNEQFF	TGCAGTGCTAGGGGGGACTATAATGAGCAGTTCTTC
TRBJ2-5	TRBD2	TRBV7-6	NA	CASSLELAGETQYF	TGTGCCAGCAGCTTAGAGTTAGCGGGAGAGACCCAGTACTTC
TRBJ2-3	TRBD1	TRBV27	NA	CASSLSAGTGDTDTQYF	TGTGCCAGCAGTTTATCGGCCGGGACAGGGGATACAGATACGCAGTATTTT
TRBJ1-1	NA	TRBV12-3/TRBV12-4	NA	CASGPGVGEEAFF	TGTGCCAGCGGCCCGGGGGTAGGTGAAGAAGCTTTCTTT
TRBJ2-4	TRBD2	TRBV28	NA	CASSYSGRAPMIAKNIQYF	TGTGCCAGCAGTTATAGCGGGAGGGCCCCTATGATAGCCAAAAACATTCAGTACTTC
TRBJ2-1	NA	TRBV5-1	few	CASSLAGGNNEQFF	TGCGCCAGCAGCTTGGCCGGGGGAAACAATGAGCAGTTCTTC
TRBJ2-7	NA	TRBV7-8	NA	CASSSDMSYEQYF	TGTGCCAGCAGCTCCGACATGTCCTACGAGCAGTACTTC
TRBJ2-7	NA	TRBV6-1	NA	CASSWGPGVEQYF	TGTGCCAGCAGCTGGGGTCCCGGCGTTGAGCAGTACTTC
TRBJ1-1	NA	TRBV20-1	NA	CSARGPDVLNTEAFF	TGCAGTGCTAGAGGTCCGGACGTTTTGAACACTGAAGCTTTCTTT
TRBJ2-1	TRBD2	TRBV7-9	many	CASSGWTSGANHNEQFF	TGTGCCAGCAGCGGGTGGACTAGCGGGGCGAACCACAATGAGCAGTTCTTC
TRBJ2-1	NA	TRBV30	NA	CAWGWLARGEQFF	TGTGCCTGGGGGTGGCTAGCACGGGGTGAGCAGTTCTTC
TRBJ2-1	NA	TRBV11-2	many	CASSLGAGNEQFF	TGTGCCAGCAGCTTGGGGGCTGGCAATGAGCAGTTCTTC
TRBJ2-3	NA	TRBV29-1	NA	CSVVTGPTDTQYF	TGCAGCGTTGTTACGGGACCCACAGATACGCAGTATTTT
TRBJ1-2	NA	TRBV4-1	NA	CASSQNLEQFLYGYTF	TGCGCCAGCAGCCAGAATCTTGAGCAGTTTCTGTATGGCTACACCTTC
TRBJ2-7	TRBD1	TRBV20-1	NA	CSARQGNFNEQYF	TGCAGTGCAAGACAGGGGAATTTCAACGAGCAGTACTTC
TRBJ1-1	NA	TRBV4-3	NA	CASSQDRGETEAFF	TGCGCCAGCAGCCAAGATAGAGGGGAGACTGAAGCTTTCTTT
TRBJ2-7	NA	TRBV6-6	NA	CASRMDGAGEQYF	TGTGCCAGCAGGATGGACGGAGCGGGCGAGCAGTACTTC
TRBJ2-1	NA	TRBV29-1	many	CSVDFDSNEQFF	TGCAGCGTTGATTTTGACAGCAATGAGCAGTTCTTC
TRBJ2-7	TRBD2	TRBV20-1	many	CSAKNPGTSVYEQYF	TGCAGTGCAAAAAACCCCGGGACTAGCGTCTACGAGCAGTACTTC
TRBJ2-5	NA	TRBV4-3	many	CASSQDMGWPYQETQYF	TGCGCCAGCAGCCAAGATATGGGCTGGCCGTACCAAGAGACCCAGTACTTC
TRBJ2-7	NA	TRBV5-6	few	CASSPGQNSYEQYF	TGTGCCAGCAGCCCAGGACAGAATTCCTACGAGCAGTACTTC
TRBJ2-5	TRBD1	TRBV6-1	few	CATSTGVDQETQYF	TGTGCCACCTCAACAGGGGTAGACCAAGAGACCCAGTACTTC
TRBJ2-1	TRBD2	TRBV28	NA	CASSLSGRSREQFF	TGTGCCAGCAGTCTTAGCGGGAGGTCTAGGGAGCAGTTCTTC
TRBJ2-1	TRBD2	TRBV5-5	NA	CASSPTGGYNEQFF	TGTGCCAGCAGCCCTACGGGGGGATACAATGAGCAGTTCTTC
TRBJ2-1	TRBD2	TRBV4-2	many	CASSQEGPPAGGQNEQFF	TGTGCCAGCAGCCAAGAGGGGCCCCCGGCGGGAGGGCAGAATGAGCAGTTCTTC
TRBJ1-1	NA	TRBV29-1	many	CSVSKGSPEAFF	TGCAGCGTGTCGAAGGGTTCCCCTGAAGCTTTCTTT
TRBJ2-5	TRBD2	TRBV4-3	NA	CASSLTRTSGETQYF	TGCGCCAGCAGCTTAACTCGGACTAGCGGAGAGACCCAGTACTTC
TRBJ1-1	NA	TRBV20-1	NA	CSARSLGNTEAFF	TGCAGTGCTAGAAGTCTTGGGAACACTGAAGCTTTCTTT
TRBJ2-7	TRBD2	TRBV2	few	CASSEPERENVYEQYF	TGTGCCAGCAGTGAACCAGAGCGGGAGAACGTGTACGAGCAGTACTTC
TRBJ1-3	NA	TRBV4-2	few	CASSQGQPITGNTIYF	TGTGCCAGCAGCCAAGGACAGCCTATAACTGGAAACACCATATATTTT
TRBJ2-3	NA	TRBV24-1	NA	CATSDWGSGYELDTQYF	TGTGCCACCAGTGATTGGGGGAGCGGGTATGAATTGGATACGCAGTATTTT
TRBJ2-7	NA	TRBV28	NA	CATTTRGRTYEQYF	TGTGCCACTACGACCAGGGGCAGGACCTACGAGCAGTACTTC
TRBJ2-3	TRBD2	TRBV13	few	CASSSRIGVAGGRDTQYF	TGTGCCAGCAGCTCGAGGATAGGGGTAGCGGGAGGCCGAGATACGCAGTATTTT
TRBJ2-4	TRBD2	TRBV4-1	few	CASSARLAEGAKNIQYF	TGCGCCAGCAGCGCCCGACTAGCGGAGGGAGCCAAAAACATTCAGTACTTC
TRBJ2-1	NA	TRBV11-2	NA	CASSYQNEQFF	TGTGCCAGCAGCTACCAGAATGAGCAGTTCTTC
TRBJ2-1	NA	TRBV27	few	CASSSGDPPTTYNEQFF	TGTGCCAGCAGTTCCGGGGACCCTCCTACTACCTACAATGAGCAGTTCTTC
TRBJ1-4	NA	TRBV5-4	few	CAPSKGKLFF	TGTGCCCCCTCGAAGGGAAAACTGTTTTTT
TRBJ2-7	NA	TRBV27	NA	CASSLYGQTYEQYF	TGTGCCAGCAGTTTATACGGCCAAACCTACGAGCAGTACTTC